One T cell receptor (beta chain) is described in this entry. This entry comes from a study of blood T cell repertoires in COVID-19. Study in general: T cells, B-cell-depleted T cells, or PBMCs supplied cDNA or gDNA.

Sequencing was performed with immunoSEQ multiplex PCR; in TCRdb, only in-frame clones are kept and a portion is missing. The sample contains 170,000 or so clones, 90% to 95% of which appear only once. The CDR3 runs 15 residues. In germline, CDR1 is MDHEN, CDR2 SYDVKM. J gave up 8 bases and V 6 bases, and 13 bases lay outside the gene matches. The clonotype was recovered from a man between 50 and 59 years old with acute or convalescent COVID-19. Specimen: peripheral blood. The rearrangement joins TRBV28 to TRBJ2-4, with 7 bases lining up with TRBD1. CDR3 loop: CASSSGTALADIQYF. Here the CDR3 DNA reads TGTGCCAGCAGCTCCGGGACAGCCCTTGCGGACATTCAGTACTTC.